This TCR beta chain is from a study of blood T cell repertoires in COVID-19. V lost 0 bases, J lost 4 bases, and 8 bases lay in between. The V gene's germline CDR1 is SGHDT and CDR2 YYEEEE. The CDR3 runs to 15 residues. Assay: immunoSEQ multiplex PCR; the TCRdb copy retains only in-frame clones and omits some. The table lists hundreds of thousands of clones, just over 85% of them singletons. V gene TRBV5-6 combines with J gene TRBJ1-6; TRBD1 might be the D (6 bases). The origin of this receptor is a man aged 30 to 39 who had recovered from COVID-19. Sequencing input: PBMCs or T cells enriched from blood (not recorded which). The CDR3 nucleotides are TGTGCCAGCAGCTTGGAGGGACAATATAATTCACCCCTCCACTTT. Translation: CASSLEGQYNSPLHF.